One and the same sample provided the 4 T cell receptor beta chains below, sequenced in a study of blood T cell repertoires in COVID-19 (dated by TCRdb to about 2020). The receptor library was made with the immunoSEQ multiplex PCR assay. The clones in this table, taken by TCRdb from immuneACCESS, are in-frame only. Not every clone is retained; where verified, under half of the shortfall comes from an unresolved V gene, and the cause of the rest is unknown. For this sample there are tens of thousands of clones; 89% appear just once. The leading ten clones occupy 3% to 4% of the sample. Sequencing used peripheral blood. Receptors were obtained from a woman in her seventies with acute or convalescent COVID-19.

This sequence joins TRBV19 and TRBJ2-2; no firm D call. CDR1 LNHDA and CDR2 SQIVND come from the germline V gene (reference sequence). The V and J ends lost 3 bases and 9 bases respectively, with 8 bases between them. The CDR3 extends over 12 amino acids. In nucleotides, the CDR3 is TGTGCCAGTAGTATGTTCAGTAGGGAGCTGTTTTTT. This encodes CASSMFSRELFF.

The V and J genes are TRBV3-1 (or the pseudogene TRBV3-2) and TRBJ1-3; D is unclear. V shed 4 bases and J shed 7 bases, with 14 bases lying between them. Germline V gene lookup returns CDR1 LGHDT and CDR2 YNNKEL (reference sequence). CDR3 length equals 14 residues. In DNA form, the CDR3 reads TGTGCCAGCAGCCCAGGAACTCTTGGGAACACCATATATTTT. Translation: CASSPGTLGNTIYF.

The CDR3, as DNA: TGCAGCGTTGCCCATGACAGGGTCGACACTGAAGCTTTCTTT. Translating it yields CSVAHDRVDTEAFF. The V gene is TRBV29-1, the J gene TRBJ1-1; 7 positions agree with TRBD1. Germline V lookup: CDR1 SQVTM, CDR2 ANQGSEA. V was clipped by 4 bases and J by 3 bases; unmatched bases: 8. This CDR3 contains 14 residues.

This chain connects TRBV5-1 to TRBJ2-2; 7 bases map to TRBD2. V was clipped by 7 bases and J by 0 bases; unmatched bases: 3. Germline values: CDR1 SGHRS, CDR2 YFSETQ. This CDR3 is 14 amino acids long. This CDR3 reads CASGRDSNTGELFF. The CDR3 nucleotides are TGCGCCAGCGGGAGGGACTCGAACACCGGGGAGCTGTTTTTT.